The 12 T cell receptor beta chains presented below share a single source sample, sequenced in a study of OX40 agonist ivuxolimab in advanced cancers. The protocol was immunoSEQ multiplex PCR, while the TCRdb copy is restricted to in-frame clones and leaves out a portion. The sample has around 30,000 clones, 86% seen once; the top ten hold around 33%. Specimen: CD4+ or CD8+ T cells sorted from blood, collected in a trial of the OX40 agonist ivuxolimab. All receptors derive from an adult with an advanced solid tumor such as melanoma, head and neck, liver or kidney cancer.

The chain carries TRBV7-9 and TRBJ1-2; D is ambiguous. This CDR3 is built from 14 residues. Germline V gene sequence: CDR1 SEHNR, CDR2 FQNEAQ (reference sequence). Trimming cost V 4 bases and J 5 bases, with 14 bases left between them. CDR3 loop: CASSSPVDAYGYTF. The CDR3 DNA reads TGTGCCAGCAGCTCCCCCGTAGACGCGTATGGCTACACCTTC.

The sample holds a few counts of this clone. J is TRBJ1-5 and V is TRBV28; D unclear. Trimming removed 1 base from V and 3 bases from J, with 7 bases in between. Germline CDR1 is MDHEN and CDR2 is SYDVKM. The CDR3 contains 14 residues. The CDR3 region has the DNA TGTGCCAGCAGTTTATTGGGGAACAATCAGCCCCAGCATTTT. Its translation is CASSLLGNNQPQHF.

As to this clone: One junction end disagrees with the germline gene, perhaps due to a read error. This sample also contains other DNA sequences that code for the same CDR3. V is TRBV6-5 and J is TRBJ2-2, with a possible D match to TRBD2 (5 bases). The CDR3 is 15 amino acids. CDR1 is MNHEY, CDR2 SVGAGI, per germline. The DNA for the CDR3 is TGTGCCAGCACGAGAGAGCCCGCGGGCACCGGGGAGCTGTTTTTC. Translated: CASTREPAGTGELFF.

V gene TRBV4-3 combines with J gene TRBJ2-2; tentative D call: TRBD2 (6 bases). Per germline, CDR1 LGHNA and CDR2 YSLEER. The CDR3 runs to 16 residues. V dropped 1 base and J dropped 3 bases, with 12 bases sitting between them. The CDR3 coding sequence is TGCGCCAGCAGCCAAGTGCTAGCGAGGCACACCGGGGAGCTGTTTTTT. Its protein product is CASSQVLARHTGELFF.

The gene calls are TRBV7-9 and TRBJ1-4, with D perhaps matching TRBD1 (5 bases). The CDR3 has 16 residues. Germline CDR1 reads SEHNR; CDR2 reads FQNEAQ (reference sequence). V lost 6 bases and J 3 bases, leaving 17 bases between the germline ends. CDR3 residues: CASRNSRVGANEKLFF. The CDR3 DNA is TGTGCCAGCAGAAACTCCAGGGTTGGGGCTAATGAAAAACTGTTTTTT.

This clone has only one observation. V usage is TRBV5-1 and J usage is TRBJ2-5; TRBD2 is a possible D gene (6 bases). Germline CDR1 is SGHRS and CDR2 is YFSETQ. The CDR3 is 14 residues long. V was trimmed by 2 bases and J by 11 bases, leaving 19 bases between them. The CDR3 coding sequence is TGCGCCAGCAGCTTTGCGGGACCTCCGGGGGAGCAGTACTTC. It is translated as CASSFAGPPGEQYF.

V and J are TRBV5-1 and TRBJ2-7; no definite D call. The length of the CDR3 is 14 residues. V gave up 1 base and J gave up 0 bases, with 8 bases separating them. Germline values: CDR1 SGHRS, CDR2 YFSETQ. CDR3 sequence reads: CASSLLPDSYEQYF. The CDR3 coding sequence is TGCGCCAGCAGCTTGTTACCGGACTCCTACGAGCAGTACTTC.

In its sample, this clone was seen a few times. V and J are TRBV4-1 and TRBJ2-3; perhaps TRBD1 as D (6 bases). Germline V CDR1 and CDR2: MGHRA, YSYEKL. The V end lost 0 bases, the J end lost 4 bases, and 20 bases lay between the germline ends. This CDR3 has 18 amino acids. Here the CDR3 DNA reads TGCGCCAGCAGCCAAGAAAGAGCCCCCGGATGGGGGCCAGATACGCAGTATTTT. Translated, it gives CASSQERAPGWGPDTQYF.

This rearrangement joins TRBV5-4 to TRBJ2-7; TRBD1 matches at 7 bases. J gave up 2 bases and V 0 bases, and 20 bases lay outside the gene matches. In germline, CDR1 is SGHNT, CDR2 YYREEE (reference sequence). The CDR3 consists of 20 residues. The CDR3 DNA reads TGTGCCAGCAGCTTGGCCGCCAGCGGTGGTCCCACAGGGGCGACCTACGAGCAGTACTTC. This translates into CASSLAASGGPTGATYEQYF.

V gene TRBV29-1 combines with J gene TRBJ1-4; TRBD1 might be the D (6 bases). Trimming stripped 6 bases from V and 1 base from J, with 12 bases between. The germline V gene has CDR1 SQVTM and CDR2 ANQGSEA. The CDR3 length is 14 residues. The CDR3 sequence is CSVRGGLTNEKLFF. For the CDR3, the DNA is TGCAGCGTCAGAGGGGGTCTAACTAATGAAAAACTGTTTTTT.

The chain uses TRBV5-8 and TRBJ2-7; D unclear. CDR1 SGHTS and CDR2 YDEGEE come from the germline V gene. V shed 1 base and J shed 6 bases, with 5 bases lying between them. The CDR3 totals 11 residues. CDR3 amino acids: CASSLWGEQYF. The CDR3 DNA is TGTGCCAGCAGCTTGTGGGGCGAGCAGTACTTC.

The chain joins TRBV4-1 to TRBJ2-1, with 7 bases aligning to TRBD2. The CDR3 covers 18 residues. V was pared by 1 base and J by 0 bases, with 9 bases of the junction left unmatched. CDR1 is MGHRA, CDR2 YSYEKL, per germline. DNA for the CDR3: TGCGCCAGCAGCCAAGCCCACTGGGGGGGAAGCTCCTACAATGAGCAGTTCTTC. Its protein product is CASSQAHWGGSSYNEQFF.